Below, 7 T cell receptor beta chains from the same sample are listed, as sequenced in a study of T cell responses to AZD1222 COVID-19 vaccine. Clones were sequenced by immunoSEQ multiplex PCR, and TCRdb holds only the in-frame ones, with some missing. Among about 150,000 clones listed, 70% to 90% were seen once. Sequences were derived from peripheral blood, sampled 28 days after the second AZD1222 dose. The receptors were sampled from an adult who received the AZD1222 COVID-19 vaccine.

Notes on this clone: Its ends do not fully match the called genes, so a read error is possible. The chain links TRBV15 to TRBJ2-2; no firm D call. Germline V CDR1 and CDR2: LNHNV, YYDKDF (reference sequence). The CDR3 runs to 13 residues. This CDR3 is CATTRRWSGELFF. The CDR3 DNA is TGTGCCACCACCAGACGGTGGAGCGGGGAGCTGTTTTTT.

This chain uses TRBV6-6 with TRBJ1-2; D gene ambiguous. Looked up from germline, CDR1 is MNHNY and CDR2 is SVGAGI (reference sequence). This CDR3 comprises 15 residues. Between the trimmed V and J ends, which lost 2 bases and 0 bases, there was a span of 10 bases. The DNA of the CDR3 is TGTGCCAGCAGTTACGGGCGGGGTACTAACTATGGCTACACCTTC. The encoded protein is CASSYGRGTNYGYTF.

The CDR3 DNA sequence: TGCGCCAGCAGCCTGCCGGGACTGGGCAAGAATGGCTACACCTTC. This gives the protein CASSLPGLGKNGYTF. The chain is built from TRBV5-1 and TRBJ1-2; D perhaps matches TRBD1 (5 bases). The V end was cut by 4 bases, the J end by 6 bases, with 19 bases between. CDR1 is SGHRS and CDR2 is YFSETQ in the germline V gene. The CDR3 extends over 15 amino acids.

The chain carries TRBV7-9 and TRBJ1-5, with D possibly matching TRBD1 (5 bases). The germline V and J ends were trimmed by 4 bases and 14 bases, with 24 bases remaining between them. The CDR3 loop spans 15 amino acids. The germline V gene has CDR1 SEHNR and CDR2 FQNEAQ (reference sequence). DNA of the CDR3: TGTGCCAGCAGCTCCAGCCCCGGGGCCACTCCCGAAAAGCATTTT. This translates into CASSSSPGATPEKHF.

V is TRBV5-6 and J is TRBJ2-2, with TRBD1 matching over 7 bases. Germline lookup yields CDR1 SGHDT and CDR2 YYEEEE. This CDR3 is 14 amino acids long. V shed 4 bases, J shed 3 bases, and the junction held 3 bases outside the gene matches. The CDR3: CASSPGTDTGELFF. CDR3 nucleotide sequence: TGTGCCAGCAGCCCAGGGACAGACACCGGGGAGCTGTTTTTT.

The chain recombines TRBV20-1 with TRBJ1-2; a possible D gene is TRBD1 (6 bases). CDR3 size: 12 residues. V was clipped by 3 bases and J by 5 bases, with 10 bases between them. CDR1 is DFQATT, CDR2 SNEGSKA, per germline (reference sequence). The CDR3 here is CSASYGTYGYTF. The DNA for the CDR3 is TGCAGTGCTAGTTACGGGACATATGGCTACACCTTC.

This rearrangement joins TRBV20-1 to TRBJ1-2; D is unclear. With 5 bases removed from V and 4 bases from J, the gap between germline ends came to 8 bases. The germline CDR1 and CDR2 sequences are DFQATT and SNEGSKA (reference sequence). There are 11 residues in the CDR3. The CDR3, as DNA: TGCAGTGCTGGACTGGTCTATGGCTACACCTTC. Translating gives CSAGLVYGYTF.